One sample yielded the 5 T cell receptor beta chains listed below, sequenced in a study of response to subunit inactivated influenza vaccine. TCRdb passed the RT-PCR reads through MiXCR, listing each CDR3 protein once. This sample has some 480,000 distinct CDR3 sequences, with approximately 9.9% found just once. The sample consisted of PBMCs from blood, taken 45 days after vaccination. All receptors come from a man aged 45-65 years who received an inactivated influenza vaccine.

This clonotype occurred many times. V gene TRBV20-1 combines with J gene TRBJ2-3, with D tentatively TRBD1 (6 bases). The CDR3 has 13 residues. From germline, CDR1 is DFQATT and CDR2 SNEGSKA (reference sequence). With 4 bases removed from V and 2 bases from J, the gap between germline ends came to 10 bases. The DNA for the CDR3 is TGCAGTGCTACCGGACAGTCCACAGATACGCAGTATTTT. Protein sequence: CSATGQSTDTQYF.

This clonotype was picked up many times. This rearrangement joins TRBV7-2 to TRBJ2-7, with D perhaps TRBD2 (6 bases). Germline CDR1 reads SGHTA; CDR2 reads FQGNSA. The V and J ends lost 2 bases and 0 bases respectively, with 11 bases between them. The CDR3 totals 15 residues. The CDR3, as DNA: TGTGCCAGCAGCTTAAGGAGGGGAAGCTCCTACGAGCAGTACTTC. It translates to CASSLRRGSSYEQYF.

The genes are TRBV7-2 and TRBJ2-7, with 7 bases lining up with TRBD1. This CDR3 is 15 amino acids long. The germline V gene has CDR1 SGHTA and CDR2 FQGNSA. After removal of 5 bases from V and 4 bases from J, the junction contained 11 bases not matched to a gene. CDR3 in amino acids: CASSPTGALLYEQYF. CDR3 bases: TGTGCCAGCAGCCCAACAGGGGCCCTCCTGTACGAGCAGTACTTC.

This clonotype has more than one count but fewer than ten. This chain links TRBV5-6 with TRBJ2-7, with D uncertain. V was cut by 0 bases and J by 7 bases, with 5 bases left in between. The CDR3 runs 11 residues. Per the germline V gene, CDR1 is SGHDT and CDR2 is YYEEEE. The CDR3 reads CASSLETEQYF. CDR3 bases: TGTGCCAGCAGCTTGGAGACAGAGCAGTACTTC.

The CDR3, as DNA: TGTGCCAGCAGTGATCCCCATATTGGGACAGGTGAAGCTTTCTTT. This codes for CASSDPHIGTGEAFF. The chain carries TRBV6-1 and TRBJ1-1; 8 bases are shared with TRBD1. The CDR3 is 15 amino acids. CDR1 MNHNS and CDR2 SASEGT come from the germline V gene. The trim removed 3 bases at V and 7 bases at J, leaving 10 bases unmatched.